The present T cell receptor (beta chain) was sequenced within a study of T cell repertoires in cytomegalovirus infection. Study information: HLA-B-restricted CMV epitopes that are well studied, plus recently identified HLA-C-restricted ones, were used by the study.

The CDR3 length is 13 residues. The V end was cut by 6 bases, the J end by 5 bases, with 12 bases between. CDR1 and CDR2 (germline): LNHDA, SQIVND (reference sequence). TCRdb re-called the reads with MiXCR, one entry per CDR3 protein. The sample comprises approximately 590,000 distinct CDR3 sequences, roughly 42% of which are singletons, and about half rests with the top ten. Whole-study findings and limits: The study found HLA-C-restricted CMV-specific TCR beta clonotypes dominating the ex vivo response.

As to this clonotype: What it binds is not known.

This TCR came from a human donor in good health (CMV status not recorded). Some clones in this sample may be carry-over from other donors' samples. Sequences were derived from cultured PBMCs, sampled from culture after CMV antigen stimulation. This sequence joins TRBV19 and TRBJ2-3; no definite D call. This chain's CDR3 is CASSETVRDTQYF. CDR3 in DNA: TGTGCCAGTAGCGAAACGGTTAGAGATACGCAGTATTTT.